Listed here are 23 T cell receptor beta chains from one sample, sequenced in a study of regulatory T cells in long-lasting Graves disease. Relying on iRepertoire HTBI primers and Arm-PCR of CDR3 regions, the team built TCR beta libraries. A single record per CDR3 protein comes from TCRdb applying MiXCR to the multiplex PCR reads. The table shows a few hundred thousand distinct CDR3 sequences, with 23% occurring only once. Time point reported: persistent/refractory GD, antithyroid drugs over 5 years with positive TRAb. PBMCs provided the RNA from which the TCR library was made. Sequenced here: peripheral blood mononuclear cells (PBMCs), sampled when the disease was refractory, from a patient treated with antithyroid drugs. All receptors come from a woman aged 40 to 50 with Graves disease.

This clonotype showed up just a few times. The chain joins TRBV9 to TRBJ1-6, with 7 bases aligning to TRBD1. The ends lost 2 bases at V and 8 bases at J; junction bases unmatched: 4. The germline V gene has CDR1 SGDLS and CDR2 YYNGEE. The length of the CDR3 is 14 residues. CDR3 coding DNA: TGTGCCAGCAGCGTTCTAGGGGGCGATTCACCCCTCCACTTT. Residues: CASSVLGGDSPLHF.

At least ten counts were recorded for this clonotype. The chain uses TRBV29-1 and TRBJ2-7; possibly TRBD1 or TRBD2 for D (5 bases each). The CDR3 length is 13 residues. The germline V gene has CDR1 SQVTM and CDR2 ANQGSEA. Trimming cost V 4 bases and J 2 bases, with 12 bases left between them. CDR3 region: CSVGGTRAYEQYF. CDR3 DNA sequence: TGCAGCGTTGGGGGCACTAGAGCCTACGAGCAGTACTTC.

This clonotype was observed many times. The J gene is TRBJ1-1, the V gene TRBV28, with D perhaps matching TRBD1 (6 bases). V dropped 3 bases and J dropped 5 bases, with 13 bases sitting between them. In germline, CDR1 is MDHEN, CDR2 SYDVKM. This CDR3 spans 14 amino acids. The CDR3 protein is CASSFGGAGTEAFF. CDR3 in DNA: TGTGCCAGCAGTTTTGGGGGGGCAGGGACTGAAGCTTTCTTT.

This clonotype was counted many times. The gene calls are TRBV10-1 and TRBJ2-5; 14 nucleotides align to TRBD2. This CDR3 is 16 amino acids long. The V gene end was trimmed by 5 bases and the J gene end by 4 bases; junction bases not matched to a gene: 6. In germline, CDR1 is WNHNN, CDR2 SYGVQD (reference sequence). The DNA of the CDR3 is TGCGCCAGCAGTACTGGGACTAGCGGGAGAGGAGAGACCCAGTACTTC. It specifies CASSTGTSGRGETQYF.

The chain carries TRBV5-1 and TRBJ1-3; D remains ambiguous. V lost 7 bases and J lost 4, with 12 bases in between. The CDR3 is made up of 13 amino acids. Germline lookup yields CDR1 SGHRS and CDR2 YFSETQ. CDR3 in amino acids: CASYGSPGNTIYF. DNA of the CDR3: TGCGCCAGCTACGGGAGCCCGGGAAACACCATATATTTT.

The chain has TRBV25-1 and TRBJ2-2; 7 bases map to TRBD1. The V segment lost 3 bases and the J segment 6 bases; nucleotides outside the gene matches: 1. Germline CDR1 reads MGHDK; CDR2 reads SYGVNS. The CDR3 consists of 13 residues. CDR3 region: CASSDQGAGELFF. CDR3 bases: TGTGCCAGCAGTGACCAGGGGGCCGGGGAGCTGTTTTTT.

This clonotype was recorded many times. The gene calls are TRBV28 and TRBJ1-1; a possible D gene is TRBD1 (6 bases). The germline V gene encodes CDR1 MDHEN and CDR2 SYDVKM. V was pared by 2 bases and J by 7 bases, with 14 bases between. The CDR3 is 14 amino acids. CDR3 protein: CASSLMGGGGEAFF. Here the CDR3 DNA reads TGTGCCAGCAGTTTAATGGGGGGCGGAGGTGAAGCTTTCTTT.

In the case of this clonotype: An end of the junction does not agree with germline; a read error may underlie this. V usage is TRBV14 and J usage is TRBJ2-7; D gene uncertain. Germline V gene lookup returns CDR1 SGHDN and CDR2 FVKESK. The length of the CDR3 is 13 residues. The CDR3 coding sequence is TGTGCCAGCAGCCTGACGTCTCTCATCCTGATGGACTTC. It yields the protein CASSLTSLILMDF.

In its sample, this clonotype was seen many times. J is TRBJ2-5 and V is TRBV28; no clear D gene. V lost 8 bases and J lost 4, with 11 bases in between. Germline CDR1 MDHEN, CDR2 SYDVKM. The CDR3 has 12 amino acids. The CDR3 DNA follows: TGTGCCAGCTCTTGGTTGTTAGAGACCCAGTACTTC. Amino acid sequence: CASSWLLETQYF.

This clonotype was counted at least ten times. The rearrangement joins TRBV28 to TRBJ2-4; 8 bases fit TRBD1. Per the germline V gene, CDR1 is MDHEN and CDR2 is SYDVKM. The V segment lost 1 base and the J segment 9 bases; nucleotides outside the gene matches: 8. The CDR3 loop spans 15 amino acids. The CDR3 loop reads CASSLYPRGHGIQYF. CDR3 in DNA: TGTGCCAGCAGTTTATACCCCAGGGGGCACGGCATTCAGTACTTC.

In the case of this clonotype: An end of the junction does not agree with germline; a read error may underlie this. This sequence joins TRBV5-1 and TRBJ2-2; D may be TRBD2 (5 bases). Germline loops: CDR1 SGHRS, CDR2 YFSETQ. This CDR3 comprises 14 residues. CDR3 nucleotide sequence: TGCGCCAGCAGCTTGCCCGGGGATACCGGGGAGCTGCTTTTT. Residues: CASSLPGDTGELLF. Full variable domain (outside the CDR3, taken from reference TRBV5-1 and TRBJ2-2): KAGVTQTPRYLIKTRGQQVTLSCSPISGHRSVSWYQQTPGQGLQFLFEYFSETQRNKGNFPGRFSGRQFSNSRSEMNVSTLELGDSALYLCASSLPGDTGELLFGEGSRLTVL.

This chain links TRBV6-1 with TRBJ1-1, with D maybe TRBD1 (5 bases). CDR1 is MNHNS, CDR2 SASEGT, per germline. The CDR3 extends over 15 amino acids. V lost 6 bases, J lost 5 bases, and 19 bases lay in between. CDR3 region: CASSPRGLSGTEAFF. In DNA form, the CDR3 reads TGTGCCAGCAGCCCCCGGGGGTTATCGGGTACTGAAGCTTTCTTT.

V and J are TRBV7-9 and TRBJ2-5, with TRBD1 as a possible D gene (6 bases). Germline V lookup: CDR1 SEHNR, CDR2 FQNEAQ (reference sequence). Trimming removed 2 bases from V and 9 bases from J, with 10 bases in between. The CDR3 covers 12 residues. This CDR3 reads CASSLMWGPQYF. The CDR3 DNA reads TGTGCCAGCAGCTTAATGTGGGGGCCCCAGTACTTC.

This clonotype was recorded at least ten times. The rearrangement links TRBV10-3 to TRBJ1-1; no definite D call. Germline CDR1 is ENHRY and CDR2 is SYGVKD. This CDR3 region has 17 residues. The germline V and J ends were trimmed by 0 bases and 0 bases, with 14 bases remaining between them. The DNA of the CDR3 is TGTGCCATCAGTGAGTCAAGCCCATTGGCATTGAACACTGAAGCTTTCTTT. Translation gives CAISESSPLALNTEAFF.

The V and J genes are TRBV11-2 and TRBJ2-1; 8 bases agree with TRBD2. The CDR3 covers 17 residues. V lost 0 bases to trimming and J lost 1 base; unmatched junction nucleotides: 5. The germline gives CDR1 SGHAT, CDR2 FQNNGV. The DNA for the CDR3 is TGTGCCAGCAGCTTAGAAGGAGCGGGAGCGTCCTACAATGAGCAGTTCTTC. Protein: CASSLEGAGASYNEQFF.

CDR3 in DNA: TGTGCCAGCCAAAGGACTAGCTCTTACAATGAGCAGTTCTTC. The encoded protein is CASQRTSSYNEQFF. The rearrangement joins TRBV25-1 to TRBJ2-1, with 8 bases matching TRBD2. With V trimmed by 8 bases and J by 4 bases, 7 bases remained unmatched. In germline, CDR1 is MGHDK, CDR2 SYGVNS. The CDR3 has 14 residues.

This clonotype was seen repeatedly, ten times or more. The chain combines TRBV12-3 or TRBV12-4 with TRBJ1-4, with D maybe TRBD1 (5 bases). This CDR3 is 13 amino acids long. V was clipped by 6 bases and J by 12 bases, with 17 bases between them. The CDR3 DNA is TGTGCCAGCAGGACCGGGACGGCGCTCCAACTGTTTTTT. Amino acid sequence: CASRTGTALQLFF.

This clonotype has just a few counts. V and J are TRBV19 and TRBJ2-7, with D possibly matching TRBD2 (6 bases). Trimming shortened V by 8 bases and J by 6 bases, and 17 bases separated the two germline ends. The CDR3 extends over 13 amino acids. Germline CDR1 LNHDA, CDR2 SQIVND (reference sequence). CDR3 region: CASGEFGGGEQYF. In nucleotides, the CDR3 is TGTGCCAGTGGAGAGTTTGGGGGAGGCGAGCAGTACTTC.

This clonotype showed up many times. The J gene is TRBJ2-7, the V gene TRBV6-1, with 7 nucleotides matching TRBD1. The junction had 8 bases not matched to a gene; V was cut back by 3 bases and J by 0 bases. This CDR3 is built from 16 residues. In germline, CDR1 is MNHNS, CDR2 SASEGT. The CDR3 loop is CASSEGTGVPSYEQYF. CDR3 coding DNA: TGTGCCAGCAGTGAGGGCACAGGGGTCCCCTCCTACGAGCAGTACTTC.

There are many counts of this clonotype. The rearrangement links TRBV25-1 to TRBJ1-2; no definite D call. Trimming pared 0 bases from V and 3 bases from J, leaving 8 bases between. Germline V lookup: CDR1 MGHDK, CDR2 SYGVNS. The CDR3 is made up of 14 amino acids. As DNA, the CDR3 is TGTGCCAGCAGTGAATACGGACCGCACTATGGCTACACCTTC. Its translation is CASSEYGPHYGYTF.

This clonotype turned up a few times. The V and J genes are TRBV28 and TRBJ1-3, with 10 positions matching TRBD1. Germline trimming cut 8 bases from V and 0 bases from J; bases unmatched to any gene: 4. CDR3 length: 15 amino acids. In germline, CDR1 is MDHEN, CDR2 SYDVKM. The CDR3: CASGTGVHSGNTIYF. The CDR3 nucleotides are TGTGCCAGCGGGACAGGGGTCCACTCTGGAAACACCATATATTTT. The full variable domain, rest sourced from reference TRBV28 and TRBJ1-3, is DVKVTQSSRYLVKRTGEKVFLECVQDMDHENMFWYRQDPGLGLRLIYFSYDVKMKEKGDIPEGYSVSREKKERFSLILESASTNQTSMYLCASGTGVHSGNTIYFGEGSWLTVV.

Many counts were recorded for this clonotype. The chain recombines TRBV2 with TRBJ2-3, with TRBD1 matching 7 bases. The ends lost 6 bases at V and 3 bases at J; junction bases unmatched: 12. This CDR3 has 16 residues. The germline gives CDR1 SNHLY, CDR2 FYNNEI. CDR3: CASSLTTGLRTDTQYF. The CDR3 nucleotides read TGTGCCAGCAGCTTAACGACAGGGCTAAGGACAGATACGCAGTATTTT.

This clonotype has a single count. V and J are TRBV12-5 and TRBJ2-1; tentative D call: TRBD1 (6 bases). Trimming stripped 0 bases from V and 9 bases from J, with 9 bases between. Looked up from germline, CDR1 is LGHNT and CDR2 is FRNRAP. The CDR3 sequence is 13 residues long. The CDR3 region is CASGLVGGSEQFF. Here the CDR3 DNA reads TGTGCTAGTGGTTTGGTAGGGGGTAGTGAGCAGTTCTTC.